Following are 21 T cell receptor beta chains from one sample sequenced in a study of control samples from healthy donors and cancer patients. Only in-frame clones appear in the TCRdb table, and some are missing; sequencing was by immunoSEQ multiplex PCR. The repertoire holds 150,000 or so clones, with roughly 93% as singletons. Sequences were obtained from blood. The receptors come from a man between 18 and 35 years old in good health.

This chain connects TRBV5-6 to TRBJ2-7; D is perhaps TRBD2 (5 bases). Germline V gene lookup returns CDR1 SGHDT and CDR2 YYEEEE. The CDR3 covers 12 residues. Trimming cost V 3 bases and J 7 bases, with 11 bases left between them. In nucleotides, the CDR3 is TGTGCCAGCAGCTCGGACTGGGGTGAGCAGTACTTC. It translates to CASSSDWGEQYF. Full variable domain (outside the CDR3, taken from reference TRBV5-6 and TRBJ2-7): DAGVTQSPTHLIKTRGQQVTLRCSPKSGHDTVSWYQQALGQGPQFIFQYYEEEERQRGNFPDRFSGHQFPNYSSELNVNALLLGDSALYLCASSSDWGEQYFGPGTRLTVT.

J is TRBJ2-1 and V is TRBV29-1, with 8 bases that match TRBD1. V shed 5 bases and J 8 bases; nucleotides not matched to a gene: 8. Germline CDR1 SQVTM, CDR2 ANQGSEA. The CDR3 spans 13 residues. The CDR3 nucleotides are TGCAGCGTTCTCCAGGGGGCAGCCGATGAGCAGTTCTTC. Its protein product is CSVLQGAADEQFF.

The J gene is TRBJ2-7, the V gene TRBV5-5; no clear D. The CDR3 is 12 amino acids. Germline CDR1 and CDR2: SGHKS and YYEKEE (reference sequence). V was clipped by 3 bases and J by 4 bases, with 8 bases between them. The CDR3 sequence is CASSSPTYEQYF. CDR3 nucleotide sequence: TGTGCCAGCAGCTCCCCTACGTACGAGCAGTACTTC.

This clone has a single count. The genes are TRBV5-4 and TRBJ2-7; D gene ambiguous. The CDR3 contains 14 residues. Trimming took 3 bases from V and 2 from J, leaving 12 bases between them. The germline V gene encodes CDR1 SGHNT and CDR2 YYREEE (reference sequence). The CDR3 here is CASSWTLGTYEQYF. CDR3 nucleotides: TGTGCCAGCAGCTGGACGTTAGGTACCTACGAGCAGTACTTC.

The chain uses TRBV27 and TRBJ1-1; a weak D match, TRBD1 (6 bases). V was clipped by 6 bases and J by 5 bases, with 25 bases between them. CDR3 length equals 17 residues. Germline loops: CDR1 MNHEY, CDR2 SMNVEV (reference sequence). CDR3 loop: CASSASTYRDWWTEAFF. CDR3 coding DNA: TGTGCCAGCAGCGCGAGCACCTACAGGGACTGGTGGACTGAAGCTTTCTTT.

The chain combines TRBV19 with TRBJ2-3, with D possibly being TRBD1 or TRBD2 (6 bases each). This CDR3 region has 16 residues. Trimming took off 3 bases at V and 6 bases at J, with 19 bases between the two ends. The germline V gene encodes CDR1 LNHDA and CDR2 SQIVND (reference sequence). CDR3 region: CASSILGGLAQDTQYF. CDR3 in DNA: TGTGCCAGTAGTATTCTAGGGGGACTTGCACAGGATACGCAGTATTTT.

This chain links TRBV3-1 (or the pseudogene TRBV3-2) with TRBJ2-2, with a weak D call TRBD1 (5 bases). CDR1 and CDR2 (germline): LGHDT, YNNKEL (reference sequence). This CDR3 has 15 residues. V lost 6 bases and J 3 bases, leaving 14 bases between the germline ends. The CDR3 loop is CASSIFQGHTGELFF. CDR3 DNA sequence: TGTGCCAGCAGTATATTCCAGGGCCACACCGGGGAGCTGTTTTTT.

This chain links TRBV27 with TRBJ1-5; a possible D gene is TRBD1 (6 bases). CDR3 length equals 14 residues. Germline V lookup: CDR1 MNHEY, CDR2 SMNVEV (reference sequence). The V end was cut by 6 bases, the J end by 3 bases, with 12 bases between. The CDR3 loop reads CASSLQGINQPQHF. CDR3 bases: TGTGCCAGCAGCTTACAGGGAATCAATCAGCCCCAGCATTTT.

The chain is built from TRBV11-2 and TRBJ2-5, with TRBD2 as a possible D gene (5 bases). This CDR3 spans 14 amino acids. V shed 1 base and J shed 7 bases, with 13 bases lying between them. Per germline, CDR1 SGHAT and CDR2 FQNNGV. The CDR3 sequence: CASSLAPEVGTQYF. The CDR3 DNA follows: TGTGCCAGCAGCTTAGCCCCGGAGGTTGGGACCCAGTACTTC.

The chain recombines TRBV2 with TRBJ2-5, with 9 bases lining up with TRBD1. The CDR3 length is 13 residues. In germline, CDR1 is SNHLY, CDR2 FYNNEI. Losses at the gene ends were 8 bases for V and 5 bases for J; bases not matched to a gene: 6. CDR3 nucleotides: TGTGCCAGCGCCGGACAGGGGAGGGAGACCCAGTACTTC. Its translation is CASAGQGRETQYF.

The chain combines TRBV12-3 or TRBV12-4 with TRBJ1-5; the D is unclear. The V end was cut by 3 bases, the J end by 3 bases, with 6 bases between. The CDR3 sequence is 13 residues long. The CDR3 spells CASSFLNNQPQHF. The DNA of the CDR3 is TGTGCCAGCAGTTTTCTAAACAATCAGCCCCAGCATTTT.

The rearrangement uses TRBV19 and TRBJ1-2; 11 bases map to TRBD1. CDR3 length equals 16 residues. Germline CDR1 LNHDA, CDR2 SQIVND (reference sequence). The V gene end was trimmed by 5 bases and the J gene end by 6 bases; junction bases not matched to a gene: 11. DNA of the CDR3: TGTGCCAGTAGTCTACACGGACAGGGGGCTGGCAATGGCTACACCTTC. Its protein is CASSLHGQGAGNGYTF.

J is TRBJ2-7 and V is TRBV7-3; D might be TRBD2 (5 bases). CDR3 size: 11 residues. The V gene's germline CDR1 is SGHTA and CDR2 FQGTGA. The CDR3 sequence: CVVRASYEQYF. For the CDR3, the DNA is TGTGTTGTGCGGGCCTCCTACGAGCAGTACTTC. Supplemented by reference TRBV7-3 and TRBJ2-7, the full variable domain reads GAGVSQTPSNKVTEKGKYVELRCDPISGHTALYWYRQSLGQGPEFLIYFQGTGAADDSGLPNDRFFAVRPEGSVSTLKIQRTERGDSAVYLCVVRASYEQYFGPGTRLTVT.

This clone showed up just once. The CDR3 here is CASSLDTPESGSPLHF. As DNA, the CDR3 is TGTGCCAGCAGCTTAGATACGCCGGAGAGTGGTTCACCCCTCCACTTT. This rearrangement joins TRBV11-3 to TRBJ1-6; no definite D call. Deletions cut 0 bases from V and 9 bases from J, with 15 bases between. This CDR3 has 16 residues. CDR1 and CDR2 from the germline V gene are SGHNT and YENEEA.

The rearrangement links TRBV6-2 or TRBV6-3 to TRBJ2-7, with 7 bases aligning to TRBD2. CDR3 size: 18 residues. CDR1 MNHEY and CDR2 SVGEGT come from the germline V gene. The V and J ends lost 1 base and 3 bases, in that order; junction bases with no gene match: 15. The chain's CDR3 is CASSYFGGPGGDSYEQYF. In DNA form, the CDR3 reads TGTGCCAGCAGTTACTTCGGGGGTCCGGGAGGAGATAGCTACGAGCAGTACTTC.

The chain joins TRBV30 to TRBJ2-5, with 12 bases aligning to TRBD1. The CDR3 is 14 residues long. Germline V gene sequence: CDR1 GTSNPN, CDR2 SVGIG (reference sequence). The V and J ends lost 2 bases and 7 bases, in that order; junction bases with no gene match: 5. This CDR3 reads CAWSKGQGAVTQYF. CDR3 in DNA: TGTGCCTGGAGTAAGGGACAGGGGGCAGTGACCCAGTACTTC.

The J gene is TRBJ1-5, the V gene TRBV27, with TRBD1 matching over 7 bases. CDR1 and CDR2 from the germline V gene are MNHEY and SMNVEV (reference sequence). Unmatched junction bases numbered 6, after V lost 3 bases and J lost 7 bases. CDR3 length: 14 residues. This CDR3 is CASSLGTAGQPQHF. The CDR3 region has the DNA TGTGCCAGCAGTTTGGGGACAGCCGGGCAGCCCCAGCATTTT.

This chain joins TRBV7-9 and TRBJ1-4; D gene ambiguous. Germline V gives CDR1 SEHNR, CDR2 FQNEAQ (reference sequence). The CDR3 covers 14 residues. Trimming shortened V by 5 bases and J by 5 bases, and 12 bases separated the two germline ends. CDR3 loop: CASSPTEANEKLFF. As DNA, the CDR3 is TGTGCCAGCAGCCCGACGGAAGCCAATGAAAAACTGTTTTTT.

This sequence joins TRBV3-1 (or the pseudogene TRBV3-2) and TRBJ1-4; D is unclear. CDR3 length: 14 amino acids. Germline values: CDR1 LGHDT, CDR2 YNNKEL (reference sequence). The V gene lost 4 bases and the J gene lost 2 bases, with 8 bases spanning the gap. In nucleotides, the CDR3 is TGTGCCAGCAGCCGGACGCACACTAATGAAAAACTGTTTTTT. It encodes CASSRTHTNEKLFF.

Remarks on this clone: The sample contains more than one DNA sequence encoding this CDR3. The CDR3 DNA reads as TGTGCCAGCAGCCAAGTTTCTGGAAACACCATATATTTT. Amino acid sequence: CASSQVSGNTIYF. This sequence joins TRBV3-1 (or the pseudogene TRBV3-2) and TRBJ1-3; D remains ambiguous. Trimming stripped 1 base from V and 1 base from J, with 2 bases between. Per germline, CDR1 LGHDT and CDR2 YNNKEL (reference sequence). This CDR3 region has 13 residues.

The V gene is TRBV28, the J gene TRBJ1-5; D is unresolved. This CDR3 is built from 14 residues. Trimming removed 5 bases at V and 6 bases at J, with 14 bases between. Germline lookup yields CDR1 MDHEN and CDR2 SYDVKM. The CDR3 reads CASSLGKASQPQHF. DNA for the CDR3: TGTGCCAGCAGTCTGGGCAAGGCGAGTCAGCCCCAGCATTTT.